This TCR beta chain was sequenced during a study of CD4 T cells in relation to SARS-CoV-2 and coronaviruses. Study-wide background: Controls used an HIV-1 Nef peptide pool or no peptide.

With regard to this clone: Its antigen remains unidentified.

Sequenced by immunoSEQ multiplex PCR; TCRdb stores in-frame clones only, minus some. The data contain fewer than 20,000 clones, 65% to 85% of them seen just once; the ten biggest clones take up around 9.1%. The unexposed donors gave CD4+ T cells in about 2010-2019, prior to COVID-19. CD4+ T cells were isolated from the cells after about ten days of culture. As cell numbers allowed, unexposed-donor CD4+ T cells faced SARS-CoV-2 S/N and four cold-coronavirus spikes. Each well had about 2.1 million PBMCs in around 5% human AB serum with IL-2. This CDR3 comprises 17 residues. Germline CDR1 SNHLY, CDR2 FYNNEI. Germline trimming cut 6 bases from V and 1 base from J; bases unmatched to any gene: 11. Points from the study as a whole: Crossreactivity was assessed only for spike protein, not other viral proteins.

This receptor was taken from a human donor in good health. Input material: CD4+ T cells from PBMCs, cultured in vitro. J is TRBJ2-3 and V is TRBV2; TRBD2 agrees at 9 bases. CDR3: CASRGGLAGNRTDTQYF. DNA of the CDR3: TGTGCCAGCAGGGGGGGGCTAGCGGGAAACCGCACAGATACGCAGTATTTT. The full variable domain, its missing parts supplied by reference TRBV2 and TRBJ2-3, is EPEVTQTPSHQVTQMGQEVILRCVPISNHLYFYWYRQILGQKVEFLVSFYNNEISEKSEIFDDQFSVERPDGSNFTLKIRSTKLEDSAMYFCASRGGLAGNRTDTQYFGPGTRLTVL.